This passage covers 29 T cell receptor beta chains from one sample sequenced in a study of beta chain features in type 1 diabetes (dated by TCRdb to 2016 to 2018). The paper's findings and limits, for the study overall: A moderate but significant shortening of TCRB CDR3 length was observed in type 1 diabetes patients in all four CD4+ subsets.

Antigens for these TCRs are unknown. Library construction relied on the immunoSEQ multiplex PCR assay. All of the isolated RNA was reverse transcribed with the High Capacity cDNA Reverse Transcription Kit, so expressed TCRB transcripts were sequenced. Not all clones reach the TCRdb copy of this immuneACCESS table, which keeps in-frame sequences only. Checked studies attribute under half of the gap to unresolved V genes and leave the rest unexplained. This sample lists over 200,000 clones; under 13% were detected once. About 0.018% of the sample lies in the top ten. Sequenced material: naive CD4+ T cells from blood. The cell subset or site label corresponds to: true naive CD4+ T cells. These receptors came from a man aged 25 to 45 with type 1 diabetes.

There are a few counts of this clone. The chain has TRBV19 and TRBJ2-5; TRBD1 agrees at 8 bases. This CDR3 comprises 15 residues. V shed 3 bases and J 5 bases; nucleotides not matched to a gene: 8. Germline loops: CDR1 LNHDA, CDR2 SQIVND (reference sequence). In nucleotides, the CDR3 is TGTGCCAGTAGTATCCAGGGGGCCAGGGACGAGACCCAGTACTTC. Translated, it gives CASSIQGARDETQYF. Complete variable domain (other parts from reference TRBV19 and TRBJ2-5): DGGITQSPKYLFRKEGQNVTLSCEQNLNHDAMYWYRQDPGQGLRLIYYSQIVNDFQKGDIAEGYSVSREKKESFPLTVTSAQKNPTAFYLCASSIQGARDETQYFGPGTRLLVL.

This clone was detected only a few times. CDR3 in DNA: TGTGCCAGCAGCTTGGTGGGGCAGAACACTGAAGCTTTCTTT. Encoded protein: CASSLVGQNTEAFF. The genes are TRBV5-4 and TRBJ1-1; D is perhaps TRBD1 (5 bases). V lost 0 bases, J lost 1 base, and 7 bases lay in between. In germline, CDR1 is SGHNT, CDR2 YYREEE (reference sequence). The CDR3 is made up of 14 amino acids.

This clone was counted only a few times. The rearrangement joins TRBV29-1 to TRBJ2-1; 12 nucleotides line up with TRBD2. Losses at the gene ends were 2 bases for V and 3 bases for J; bases not matched to a gene: 5. The CDR3 runs to 16 residues. Germline loops: CDR1 SQVTM, CDR2 ANQGSEA. This CDR3 reads CSVEQGLAGNYNEQFF. The CDR3 bases are TGCAGCGTTGAACAAGGACTAGCGGGGAACTACAATGAGCAGTTCTTC.

The CDR3 DNA is TGTGCCAGCAGGAGCTCCTACGAGCAGTACTTC. It encodes CASRSSYEQYF. The J gene is TRBJ2-7, the V gene TRBV6-1, with no clear D. This CDR3 contains 11 residues. Germline assignment: CDR1 MNHNS and CDR2 SASEGT. The V end lost 6 bases, the J end lost 0 bases, and 3 bases lay between the germline ends.

Worth noting for this clone: Other nucleotide sequences from this sample produce the same CDR3. The chain links TRBV4-2 to TRBJ1-4; 9 nucleotides line up with TRBD1. The V segment lost 1 base and the J segment 8 bases; nucleotides outside the gene matches: 2. There are 14 residues in the CDR3. CDR1 and CDR2 from the germline V gene are LGHNA and YNFKEQ. CDR3 DNA: TGTGCCAGCAGCCAAGGACAGGGGGGCGAAAAACTGTTTTTT. Amino acid sequence: CASSQGQGGEKLFF.

The chain is built from TRBV5-6 and TRBJ2-1, with no clear D. Trimming shortened V by 7 bases and J by 2 bases, and 10 bases separated the two germline ends. The CDR3 is 13 residues long. Germline CDR1 SGHDT, CDR2 YYEEEE. CDR3: CASVADAYNEQFF. The CDR3 bases are TGTGCCAGCGTGGCGGATGCCTACAATGAGCAGTTCTTC.

This clone was counted only a few times. The chain combines TRBV5-1 with TRBJ2-7; 7 bases fit TRBD1. V trimming: 2 bases; J trimming: 6 bases; junction bases outside the gene matches: 5. Germline V gene lookup returns CDR1 SGHRS and CDR2 YFSETQ. CDR3 length: 13 amino acids. The CDR3 spells CASSFTGASEQYF. Written as DNA, the CDR3 is TGCGCCAGCAGCTTTACAGGGGCCAGCGAGCAGTACTTC.

The chain is built from TRBV27 and TRBJ2-3, with D tentatively TRBD1 (6 bases). The germline V gene encodes CDR1 MNHEY and CDR2 SMNVEV (reference sequence). The germline V and J ends were trimmed by 6 bases and 1 base, with 11 bases remaining between them. This CDR3 spans 14 amino acids. DNA of the CDR3: TGTGCCAGCAGCTACAGGGTGGGCACAGATACGCAGTATTTT. Translation gives CASSYRVGTDTQYF.

The rearrangement joins TRBV7-2 to TRBJ1-1; D may be TRBD1 (5 bases). CDR3 length: 15 residues. Germline CDR1 SGHTA, CDR2 FQGNSA. Trimming took off 5 bases at V and 5 bases at J, with 18 bases between the two ends. The CDR3 coding sequence is TGTGCCAGCAGCAGGGGCCCCGGGTCGAAGACTGAAGCTTTCTTT. Its protein is CASSRGPGSKTEAFF.

This clone was found a few times. V is TRBV27 and J is TRBJ2-1, with a tentative D call TRBD1 (5 bases). Trimming shortened V by 2 bases and J by 3 bases, and 5 bases separated the two germline ends. This CDR3 has 13 residues. From germline, CDR1 is MNHEY and CDR2 SMNVEV (reference sequence). CDR3 in DNA: TGTGCCAGCAGTTTAACAGGCTACAATGAGCAGTTCTTC. Translated: CASSLTGYNEQFF.

This chain joins TRBV6-6 and TRBJ1-1; D is perhaps TRBD1 (5 bases). The CDR3 totals 15 residues. Germline loops: CDR1 MNHNY, CDR2 SVGAGI (reference sequence). Trimming shortened V by 6 bases and J by 4 bases, and 18 bases separated the two germline ends. The CDR3 sequence is CASSEPGGLGTEAFF. Here the CDR3 DNA reads TGTGCCAGCAGCGAACCGGGGGGATTGGGCACTGAAGCTTTCTTT.

This clone has only a few counts. The genes are TRBV7-9 and TRBJ2-7, with 8 bases lining up with TRBD1. This CDR3 has 14 amino acids. The germline CDR1 and CDR2 sequences are SEHNR and FQNEAQ (reference sequence). With V trimmed by 1 base and J by 3 bases, 2 bases remained unmatched. The DNA of the CDR3 is TGTGCCAGCAGCTTAGGACAGGGGATCTACGAGCAGTACTTC. This gives the protein CASSLGQGIYEQYF. Drawing the rest from reference TRBV7-9 and TRBJ2-7, the complete variable domain is DTGVSQNPRHKITKRGQNVTFRCDPISEHNRLYWYRQTLGQGPEFLTYFQNEAQLEKSRLLSDRFSAERPKGSFSTLEIQRTEQGDSAMYLCASSLGQGIYEQYFGPGTRLTVT.

This chain uses TRBV6-5 with TRBJ2-5; 10 bases are shared with TRBD2. CDR1 is MNHEY, CDR2 SVGAGI, per germline. Unmatched junction bases numbered 7, after V lost 7 bases and J lost 5 bases. CDR3 length: 14 residues. In DNA, the CDR3 is TGTGCCAGCATGAGCGGGGGGGCTGGGGAGACCCAGTACTTC. It encodes CASMSGGAGETQYF.

The chain employs TRBV11-2 and TRBJ2-2; D gene unclear. Trimming cost V 4 bases and J 5 bases, with 5 bases left between them. CDR1 SGHAT and CDR2 FQNNGV come from the germline V gene. The CDR3 runs to 12 residues. Here the CDR3 reads CASSSRTGELFF. The CDR3 region has the DNA TGTGCCAGCAGCTCCAGGACCGGGGAGCTGTTTTTT. Variable domain in full (rest from reference TRBV11-2 and TRBJ2-2): EAGVAQSPRYKIIEKRQSVAFWCNPISGHATLYWYQQILGQGPKLLIQFQNNGVVDDSQLPKDRFSAERLKGVDSTLKIQPAKLEDSAVYLCASSSRTGELFFGEGSRLTVL.

With regard to this clone: The junction differs from germline at one of its ends, possibly a read error. CDR3 in amino acids: CAAGGQGYEQYF. DNA of the CDR3: TGCGCGGCGGGGGGACAGGGGTACGAGCAGTACTTC. This chain links TRBV28 with TRBJ2-7; 10 nucleotides line up with TRBD1. In germline, CDR1 is MDHEN, CDR2 SYDVKM. This CDR3 is built from 12 residues.

CDR3 residues: CASSQVSGGLTDTQYF. CDR3 coding DNA: TGCGCCAGCAGCCAAGTTAGCGGGGGTCTCACAGATACGCAGTATTTT. This sequence joins TRBV4-1 and TRBJ2-3; 9 nucleotides line up with TRBD2. The ends lost 1 base at V and 2 bases at J; junction bases unmatched: 4. This CDR3 contains 16 residues. Per germline, CDR1 MGHRA and CDR2 YSYEKL.

This clone has a handful of counts. V gene TRBV9 combines with J gene TRBJ1-6; D unclear. The CDR3 totals 12 residues. Germline CDR1 is SGDLS and CDR2 is YYNGEE. Trimming stripped 2 bases from V and 8 bases from J, with 5 bases between. CDR3 sequence (DNA): TGTGCCAGCAGCGTGGGCGATTCACCCCTCCACTTT. Protein sequence: CASSVGDSPLHF.

The chain has TRBV28 and TRBJ2-7; 8 bases fit TRBD1. The germline V gene encodes CDR1 MDHEN and CDR2 SYDVKM. V was clipped by 3 bases and J by 4 bases; unmatched bases: 8. The CDR3 spans 15 residues. This chain's CDR3 is CASSFIGQGKYEQYF. In DNA form, the CDR3 reads TGTGCCAGCAGTTTTATTGGACAGGGAAAATACGAGCAGTACTTC.

There are a few counts of this clone. The chain couples TRBV7-2 to TRBJ2-7; the D gene is possibly TRBD2 (6 bases). The germline V and J ends were trimmed by 2 bases and 6 bases, with 14 bases remaining between them. The CDR3 is 14 residues long. The germline V gene has CDR1 SGHTA and CDR2 FQGNSA. The DNA for the CDR3 is TGTGCCAGCAGCTTAAGGGCCCTTAGCGGCGAGCAGTACTTC. As protein: CASSLRALSGEQYF.

Many counts were recorded for this clone. This chain connects TRBV4-3 to TRBJ2-4; unclear D gene. Between the trimmed V and J ends, which lost 1 base and 6 bases, there was a span of 13 bases. CDR3 length equals 15 residues. Germline assignment: CDR1 LGHNA and CDR2 YSLEER. CDR3 in amino acids: CASSQGLGLGNIQYF. CDR3 bases: TGCGCCAGCAGCCAAGGGCTAGGATTGGGAAACATTCAGTACTTC.

This chain connects TRBV18 to TRBJ2-2, with a tentative D call TRBD1 (6 bases). In germline, CDR1 is KGHSH, CDR2 LQKENI. V was clipped by 4 bases and J by 1 base, with 7 bases between them. This CDR3 has 14 amino acids. The CDR3 sequence: CASSRGQNTGELFF. The CDR3, as DNA: TGTGCCAGCTCACGGGGACAGAACACCGGGGAGCTGTTTTTT. Looking up the rest from reference TRBV18 and TRBJ2-2 gives the full variable domain: NAGVMQNPRHLVRRRGQEARLRCSPMKGHSHVYWYRQLPEEGLKFMVYLQKENIIDESGMPKERFSAEFPKEGPSILRIQQVVRGDSAAYFCASSRGQNTGELFFGEGSRLTVL.

A few counts support this clone. V usage is TRBV7-9 and J usage is TRBJ2-5; D unresolved. The CDR3 has 13 residues. Per the germline V gene, CDR1 is SEHNR and CDR2 is FQNEAQ (reference sequence). V gave up 1 base and J gave up 5 bases, with 8 bases separating them. Here the CDR3 DNA reads TGTGCCAGCAGCTTAGAAGTCGGTGAGACCCAGTACTTC. Amino acid sequence: CASSLEVGETQYF.

This clone was seen a handful of times. A read error may produce the germline difference seen at one junction end. This sequence joins TRBV7-7 and TRBJ2-2; tentatively, D is TRBD1 (6 bases). Germline CDR1 SSHAT, CDR2 FNYEAQ (reference sequence). The CDR3 length is 14 residues. The CDR3 loop reads CASSLPDSTGELFF. In nucleotides, the CDR3 is TGTGCTAGCAGCTTACCGGACAGTACCGGGGAGCTGTTTTTT.

The chain carries TRBV7-9 and TRBJ2-1; D might be TRBD2 (5 bases). The CDR3 length is 14 residues. The ends were cut back, 1 base at V and 9 bases at J, with 13 bases in the middle. Germline CDR1 SEHNR, CDR2 FQNEAQ (reference sequence). The CDR3 DNA reads TGTGCCAGCAGCTTAGGAGGGCCGAGGCCTGAGCAGTTCTTC. It is translated as CASSLGGPRPEQFF.

The chain employs TRBV7-2 and TRBJ2-5, with 12 bases aligning to TRBD2. The CDR3 is 18 residues long. Germline lookup yields CDR1 SGHTA and CDR2 FQGNSA. The J segment lost 7 bases and the V segment lost 1 base, leaving 13 bases of the junction unmatched. CDR3 protein: CASSLVASGGAFPGTQYF. The DNA of the CDR3 is TGTGCCAGCAGCTTAGTGGCTAGCGGGGGGGCCTTTCCAGGGACCCAGTACTTC.

The chain joins TRBV6-5 to TRBJ2-3; the D gene is possibly TRBD2 (5 bases). The CDR3 consists of 15 residues. Trimming removed 6 bases from V and 4 bases from J, with 17 bases in between. CDR1 MNHEY and CDR2 SVGAGI come from the germline V gene. CDR3 in DNA: TGTGCCAGCAGCCCAGACTATTGGGTGGCAGATACGCAGTATTTT. Protein product: CASSPDYWVADTQYF.

This clone was observed a few times. This sequence joins TRBV19 and TRBJ2-2; a possible D gene is TRBD1 (5 bases). Germline V gives CDR1 LNHDA, CDR2 SQIVND (reference sequence). The V end lost 4 bases, the J end lost 1 base, and 7 bases lay between the germline ends. This CDR3 is 14 amino acids long. The chain's CDR3 is CASSKQGNTGELFF. For the CDR3, the DNA is TGTGCCAGTAGTAAGCAGGGGAACACCGGGGAGCTGTTTTTT.

This clone turned up a few times. The chain links TRBV4-1 to TRBJ2-5; D may be TRBD1 (6 bases). The CDR3 contains 15 residues. Germline CDR1 and CDR2: MGHRA and YSYEKL. V was pared by 2 bases and J by 5 bases, with 15 bases between. The CDR3 loop reads CASSQFDRDKETQYF. The DNA for the CDR3 is TGCGCCAGCAGCCAATTTGACCGGGACAAGGAGACCCAGTACTTC.

This clone was detected a few times. The V call is TRBV30, the J call TRBJ2-1, with D possibly matching TRBD2 (6 bases). Germline CDR1 is GTSNPN and CDR2 is SVGIG (reference sequence). This CDR3 is built from 13 residues. V was trimmed by 1 base and J by 4 bases, leaving 8 bases between them. CDR3 sequence: CAWSGDSYNEQFF. The CDR3 coding sequence is TGTGCCTGGAGTGGGGACTCTTACAATGAGCAGTTCTTC.